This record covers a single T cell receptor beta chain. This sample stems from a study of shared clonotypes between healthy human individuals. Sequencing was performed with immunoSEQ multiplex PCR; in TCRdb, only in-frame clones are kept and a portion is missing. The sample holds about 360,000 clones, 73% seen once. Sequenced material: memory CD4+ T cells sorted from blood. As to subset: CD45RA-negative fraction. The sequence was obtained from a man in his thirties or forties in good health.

This chain's CDR3 is CASSPIPLDGTYEQYF. CDR3 sequence (DNA): TGTGCCAGCAGCCCAATTCCGTTGGACGGGACCTACGAGCAGTACTTC. The rearrangement joins TRBV7-9 to TRBJ2-7; tentatively, D is TRBD2 (5 bases). V was clipped by 5 bases and J by 2 bases, with 19 bases between them. This CDR3 comprises 16 residues. CDR1 and CDR2 (germline): SEHNR, FQNEAQ (reference sequence). Drawing the rest from reference TRBV7-9 and TRBJ2-7, the complete variable domain is DTGVSQNPRHKITKRGQNVTFRCDPISEHNRLYWYRQTLGQGPEFLTYFQNEAQLEKSRLLSDRFSAERPKGSFSTLEIQRTEQGDSAMYLCASSPIPLDGTYEQYFGPGTRLTVT.